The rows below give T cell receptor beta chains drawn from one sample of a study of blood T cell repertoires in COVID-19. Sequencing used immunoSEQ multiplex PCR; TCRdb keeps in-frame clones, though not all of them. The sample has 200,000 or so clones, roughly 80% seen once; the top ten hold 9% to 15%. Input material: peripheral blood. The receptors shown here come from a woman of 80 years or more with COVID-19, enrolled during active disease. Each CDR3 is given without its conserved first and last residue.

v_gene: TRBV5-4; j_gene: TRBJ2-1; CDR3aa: ASSLKAGGPYNEQF
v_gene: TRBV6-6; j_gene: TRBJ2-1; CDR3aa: ASSYRAGGYNEQF
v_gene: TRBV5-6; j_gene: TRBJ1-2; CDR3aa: ASSLGRGGYT
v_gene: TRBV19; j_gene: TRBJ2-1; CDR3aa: ASSIVASDYNEQF
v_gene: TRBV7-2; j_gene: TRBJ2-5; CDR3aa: ASSLWARQETQY
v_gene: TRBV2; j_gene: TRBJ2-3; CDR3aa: ASRDRVSTDTQY
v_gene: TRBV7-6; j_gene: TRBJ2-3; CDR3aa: ASSLLTGSDTQY
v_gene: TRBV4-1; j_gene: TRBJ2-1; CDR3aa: ASSQETSRDQF
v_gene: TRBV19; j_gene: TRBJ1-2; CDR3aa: ASSIWGPTNYGYT
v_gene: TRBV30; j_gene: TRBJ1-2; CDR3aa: AWSVLGQIHYGYT
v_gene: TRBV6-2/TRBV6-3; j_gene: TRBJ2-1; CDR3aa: ASSPSGAIYNEQF
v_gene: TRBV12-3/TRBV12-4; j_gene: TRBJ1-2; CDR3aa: ASTVAPYGYT
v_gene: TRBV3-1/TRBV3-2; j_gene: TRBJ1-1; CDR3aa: ASSSPTARNTEAF
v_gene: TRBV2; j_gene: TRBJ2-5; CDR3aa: ASRRLAGVSYQETQY
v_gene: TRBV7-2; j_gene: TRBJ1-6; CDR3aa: ASDDWERINSPLH
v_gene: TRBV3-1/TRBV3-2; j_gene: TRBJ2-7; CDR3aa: ASGVSYEQY
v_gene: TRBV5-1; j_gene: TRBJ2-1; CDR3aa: ASSGDSRYNEQF
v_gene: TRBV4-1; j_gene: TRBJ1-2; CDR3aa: ASSPGRWYGYT
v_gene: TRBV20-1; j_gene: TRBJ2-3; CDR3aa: SASLAGRSDTQY
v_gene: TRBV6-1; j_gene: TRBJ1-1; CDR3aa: ASSEAWGETEAF
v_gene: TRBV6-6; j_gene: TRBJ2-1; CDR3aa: ASKFGTSGLNEQF
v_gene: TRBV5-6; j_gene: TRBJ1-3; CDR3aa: ASNLRVSGNTIY
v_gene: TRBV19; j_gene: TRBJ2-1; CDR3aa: ASSITGTGYNEQF
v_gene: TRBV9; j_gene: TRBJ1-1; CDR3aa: ASSVDIFGTTEAF
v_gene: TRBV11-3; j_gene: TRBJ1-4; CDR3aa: ASSRGTAYEKLF
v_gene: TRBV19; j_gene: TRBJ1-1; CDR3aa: ASSRGGGNTEAF
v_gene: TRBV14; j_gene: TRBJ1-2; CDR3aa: ASSLAGEGGYT
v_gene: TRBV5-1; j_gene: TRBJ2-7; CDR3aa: ASSSSTGSYEQY
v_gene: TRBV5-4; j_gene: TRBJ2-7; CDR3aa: ASSSGAGGPLYEQY
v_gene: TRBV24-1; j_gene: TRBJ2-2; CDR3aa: ATSAKGTSGRAQLF
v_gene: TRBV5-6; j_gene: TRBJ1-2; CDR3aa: ASSFSSGTATYGYT
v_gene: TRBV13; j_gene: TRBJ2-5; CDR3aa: ASSLARGDSGSPETQY